These T cell receptor beta chains were read from a single sample in a study of T cells after yellow fever vaccination. TCRdb analysed the 5' RACE reads with MiXCR anew, one entry per CDR3 protein. This sample has around 360,000 distinct CDR3 sequences, with 9.5% to 13% found just once. The sequenced sample was PBMCs, obtained on the day of the first yellow fever vaccination. The source of these receptors is a man aged 18 to 29 who received the YFV17D yellow fever vaccine. Both conserved end residues are part of each CDR3. The order of the fields is J gene, clone size, D gene, V gene, CDR3 DNA, CDR3 protein. The D gene is left open where the match is weak. Only part of the rows carry a size: once, few, many, or a class if the clone is expanded.

TRBJ2-3 . . TRBV7-2 TGTGCCAGCAGCTTAGGCCCCCAGGAGACAGATACGCAGTATTTT CASSLGPQETDTQYF
TRBJ2-5 . TRBD2 TRBV7-2 TGTGCCAACAGCTTAAATCCGGGGGGGCGAGAGACCCAGTACTTC CANSLNPGGRETQYF
TRBJ1-2 few . TRBV7-2 TGTGCCAGCAGCTTCCCTCAAGGGGGCTACACCTTC CASSFPQGGYTF
TRBJ2-1 few TRBD2 TRBV6-5 TGTGCCAGCAGTTACTCGAGACTAGCGCTATACAATGAGCAGTTCTTC CASSYSRLALYNEQFF
TRBJ2-5 few . TRBV10-3 TGTGCCATCAGTGAAGGGGGTTCCGAGACCCAGTACTTC CAISEGGSETQYF
TRBJ2-3 . TRBD2 TRBV18 TGTGCCAGCTCACCACGGAGAGCGGGGGGGCCTGTTACGCAGTATTTT CASSPRRAGGPVTQYF
TRBJ2-4 . TRBD1 TRBV7-9 TGTGCCAGTAAGACAGGGGCTGACGACATTCAGTACTTC CASKTGADDIQYF
TRBJ1-2 few . TRBV9 TGTGCCAGCAGCGGGGACCCCGCTAGCTATGGCTACACCTTC CASSGDPASYGYTF
TRBJ2-6 few TRBD1 TRBV5-1 TGCGCCAGCAGCGGACAGGGTCTCTCTGGGGCCAACGTCCTGACTTTC CASSGQGLSGANVLTF
TRBJ2-3 many TRBD2 TRBV9 TGTGCCAGCAGCGTGGCTAGCGGGGAAACAGATACGCAGTATTTT CASSVASGETDTQYF
TRBJ1-4 few . TRBV6-5 TGTGCCAGCAGTTACGGGCTCCATGAAAAACTGTTTTTT CASSYGLHEKLFF
TRBJ1-1 . . TRBV10-2 TGCGCCAGCAGTGTGACGACAGGGAACACTGAAGCTTTCTTT CASSVTTGNTEAFF
TRBJ1-3 few . TRBV4-3 TGCGCCAGCAGCCAATCCACCCCTCTTTCCTCTGGAAACACCATATATTTT CASSQSTPLSSGNTIYF
TRBJ1-1 . . TRBV12-3/TRBV12-4 TGTGCCAGCAGTTTGGAGCCGGACACTGAAGCTTTCTTT CASSLEPDTEAFF
TRBJ2-5 few . TRBV5-5 TGTGCCAGCAGCTTGGCCGCAAGTCGTGGAGGGCGAGAGACCCAGTACTTC CASSLAASRGGRETQYF
TRBJ1-1 . . TRBV9 TGTGCCAGCAGCGGTTATCAGGGACCGAACACTGAAGCTTTCTTT CASSGYQGPNTEAFF
TRBJ2-1 . TRBD2 TRBV6-5 TGTGCCAGCAGTTACTTTCAGCGGGGTGAGCAGTTCTTC CASSYFQRGEQFF
TRBJ1-5 few . TRBV7-6 TGTGCCAGCAGCTTATGGGCAGGGAATAGCAATCAGCCCCAGCATTTT CASSLWAGNSNQPQHF
TRBJ1-2 few TRBD1 TRBV10-3 TGTGCCACCAATTCGGACAGGGGAGATGGCTACACCTTC CATNSDRGDGYTF
TRBJ1-5 few . TRBV6-5 TGTGCCAGCAGTTACGAACGTTCCAATCAGCCCCAGCATTTT CASSYERSNQPQHF
TRBJ1-4 few . TRBV4-3 TGCGCCAGCAGCCAAGATGGATCAGAGAATGAAAAACTGTTTTTT CASSQDGSENEKLFF
TRBJ2-3 many . TRBV5-6 TGTGCCAGCAGCTTGGTCGGGCGGTCAGATACGCAGTATTTT CASSLVGRSDTQYF